This T cell receptor (beta chain) is from a study of CD8+ T cells in alopecia areata. Regarding the study as a whole: In patients, TCRs were shared less clearly than in mice, and HLA may possibly be involved. Scalp samples also yield sequences from resident alphabeta T cells of normal skin.

RNA extraction and reverse transcription yielded cDNA as sequencing template. Here immunoSEQ multiplex PCR was the method, and the copy in TCRdb shows in-frame clones only, minus some. The table records some 120,000 clones, roughly 50% of them present only once. Cell sorting was applied to PBMCs, and CD4+ and CD8+ T cells were collected. A note on this clone: Antigen unknown.

The CDR3 has 15 amino acids. V dropped 0 bases and J dropped 7; count of bases not matched to a gene: 8. CDR1 is SGHRS and CDR2 is YFSETQ in the germline V gene. The source material was NKG2D-low CD8+ T cells sorted from blood. This sequence was found in a human donor with alopecia areata. The V and J genes are TRBV5-1 and TRBJ2-7, with 9 bases lining up with TRBD2. The DNA of the CDR3 is TGCGCCAGCAGCTTGGTGATAGCGGGAGCAGGTGAGCAGTACTTC. This translates into CASSLVIAGAGEQYF.